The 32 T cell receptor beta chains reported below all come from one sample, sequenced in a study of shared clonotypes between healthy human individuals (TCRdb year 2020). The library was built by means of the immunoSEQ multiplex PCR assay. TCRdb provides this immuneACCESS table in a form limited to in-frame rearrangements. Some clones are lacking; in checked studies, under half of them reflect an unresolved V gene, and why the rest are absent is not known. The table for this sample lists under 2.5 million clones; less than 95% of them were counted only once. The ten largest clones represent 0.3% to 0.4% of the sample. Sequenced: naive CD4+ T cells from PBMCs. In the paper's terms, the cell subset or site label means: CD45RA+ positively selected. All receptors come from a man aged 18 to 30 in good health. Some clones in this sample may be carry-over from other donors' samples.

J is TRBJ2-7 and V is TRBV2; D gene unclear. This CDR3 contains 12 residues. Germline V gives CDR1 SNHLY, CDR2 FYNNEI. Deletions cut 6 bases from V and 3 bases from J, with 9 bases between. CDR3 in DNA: TGTGCCAGCAGCCACGGACGCTACGAGCAGTACTTC. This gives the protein CASSHGRYEQYF.

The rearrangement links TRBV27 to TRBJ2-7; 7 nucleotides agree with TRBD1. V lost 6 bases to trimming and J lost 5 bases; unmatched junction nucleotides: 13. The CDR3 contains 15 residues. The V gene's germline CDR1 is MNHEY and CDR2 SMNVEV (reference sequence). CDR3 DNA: TGTGCCAGCAGCCTAAACCGGGACAGAGGCCACGAGCAGTACTTC. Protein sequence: CASSLNRDRGHEQYF.

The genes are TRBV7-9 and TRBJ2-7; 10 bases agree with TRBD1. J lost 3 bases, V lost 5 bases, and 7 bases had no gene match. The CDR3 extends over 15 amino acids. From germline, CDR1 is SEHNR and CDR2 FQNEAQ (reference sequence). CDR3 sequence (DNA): TGTGCCAGCAGCCCCCTTCGGACAGGGGGCTACGAGCAGTACTTC. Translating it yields CASSPLRTGGYEQYF.

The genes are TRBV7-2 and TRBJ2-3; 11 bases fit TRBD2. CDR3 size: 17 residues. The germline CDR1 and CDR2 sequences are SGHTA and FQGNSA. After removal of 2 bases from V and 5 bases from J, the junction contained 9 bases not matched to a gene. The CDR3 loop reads CASSLLTLAGVGDTQYF. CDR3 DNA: TGTGCCAGCAGCTTACTAACACTAGCGGGAGTAGGAGATACGCAGTATTTT.

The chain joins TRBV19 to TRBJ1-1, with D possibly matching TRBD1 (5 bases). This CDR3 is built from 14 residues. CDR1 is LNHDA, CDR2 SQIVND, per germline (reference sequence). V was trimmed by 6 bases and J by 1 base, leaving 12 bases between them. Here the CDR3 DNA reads TGTGCCAGTAGGACTCGACAGCAGAACACTGAAGCTTTCTTT. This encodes CASRTRQQNTEAFF.

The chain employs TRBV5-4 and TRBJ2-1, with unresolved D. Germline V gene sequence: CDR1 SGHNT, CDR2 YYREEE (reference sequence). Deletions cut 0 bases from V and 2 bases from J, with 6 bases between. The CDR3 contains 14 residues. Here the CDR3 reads CASSLDDPYNEQFF. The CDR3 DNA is TGTGCCAGCAGCTTGGACGACCCCTACAATGAGCAGTTCTTC.

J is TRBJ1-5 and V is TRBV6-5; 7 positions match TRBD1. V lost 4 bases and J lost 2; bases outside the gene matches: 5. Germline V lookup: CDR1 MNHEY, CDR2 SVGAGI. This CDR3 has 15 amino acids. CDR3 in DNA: TGTGCCAGCAGTTCACAGGGGCTGGGCAATCAGCCCCAGCATTTT. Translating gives CASSSQGLGNQPQHF.

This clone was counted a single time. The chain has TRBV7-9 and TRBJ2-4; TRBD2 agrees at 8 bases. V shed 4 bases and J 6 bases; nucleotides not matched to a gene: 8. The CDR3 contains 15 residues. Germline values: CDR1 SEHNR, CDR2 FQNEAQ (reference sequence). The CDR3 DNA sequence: TGTGCCAGCAGCTCGGCGGGGGGTCGGGTAAACATTCAGTACTTC. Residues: CASSSAGGRVNIQYF.

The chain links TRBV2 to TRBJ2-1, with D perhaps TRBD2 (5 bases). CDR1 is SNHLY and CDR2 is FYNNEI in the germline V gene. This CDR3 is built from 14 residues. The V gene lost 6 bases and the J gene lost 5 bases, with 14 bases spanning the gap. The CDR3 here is CASRIATTHNEQFF. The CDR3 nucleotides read TGTGCCAGCAGGATAGCGACGACGCACAATGAGCAGTTCTTC.

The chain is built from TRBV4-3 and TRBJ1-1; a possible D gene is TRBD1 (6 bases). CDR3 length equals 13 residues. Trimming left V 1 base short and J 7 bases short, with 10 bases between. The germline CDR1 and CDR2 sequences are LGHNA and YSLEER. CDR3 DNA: TGCGCCAGCAGCCAAGTGACAGGATATGAAGCTTTCTTT. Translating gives CASSQVTGYEAFF.

As DNA, the CDR3 is TGTGCCAGCAGAAGTGCTAGCGGGAGGGCGAACACAGATACGCAGTATTTT. It is translated as CASRSASGRANTDTQYF. The V gene is TRBV2, the J gene TRBJ2-3, with 12 bases lining up with TRBD2. CDR3 size: 17 residues. CDR1 is SNHLY and CDR2 is FYNNEI in the germline V gene. Germline trimming cut 6 bases from V and 2 bases from J; bases unmatched to any gene: 9.

This chain's CDR3 is CASSVSPGTGEEKLFF. As DNA, the CDR3 is TGTGCCAGCAGCGTCTCACCAGGGACAGGGGAAGAAAAACTGTTTTTT. This chain connects TRBV9 to TRBJ1-4, with 10 positions matching TRBD1. Germline CDR1 is SGDLS and CDR2 is YYNGEE. This CDR3 spans 16 amino acids. Trimming cost V 2 bases and J 8 bases; bases outside gene matches: 9.

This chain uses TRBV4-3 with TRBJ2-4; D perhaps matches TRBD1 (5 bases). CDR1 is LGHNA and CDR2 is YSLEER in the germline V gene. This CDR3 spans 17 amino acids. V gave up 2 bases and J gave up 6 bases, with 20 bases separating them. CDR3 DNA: TGCGCCAGCAGCCAATACGGCCCCACAGGCGGCGGAAACATTCAGTACTTC. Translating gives CASSQYGPTGGGNIQYF.

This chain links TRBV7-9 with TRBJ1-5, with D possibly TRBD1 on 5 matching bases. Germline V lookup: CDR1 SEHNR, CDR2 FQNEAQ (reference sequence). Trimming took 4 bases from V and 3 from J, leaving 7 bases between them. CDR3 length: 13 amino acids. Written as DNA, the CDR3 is TGTGCCAGCAGCTGGGGACCCAATCAGCCCCAGCATTTT. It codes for CASSWGPNQPQHF.

The DNA for the CDR3 is TGTGCCAGCAGGCCTCGTTGGGCCGGAGCAGATACGCAGTATTTT. Residues: CASRPRWAGADTQYF. The J gene is TRBJ2-3, the V gene TRBV7-2; D is undetermined. CDR3 length equals 15 residues. The ends were cut back, 6 bases at V and 4 bases at J, with 17 bases in the middle. Per the germline V gene, CDR1 is SGHTA and CDR2 is FQGNSA.

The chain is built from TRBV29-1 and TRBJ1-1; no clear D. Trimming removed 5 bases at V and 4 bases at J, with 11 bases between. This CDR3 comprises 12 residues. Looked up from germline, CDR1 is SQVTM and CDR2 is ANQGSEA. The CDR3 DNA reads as TGCAGCGTTATGCAGCCTGGCACTGAAGCTTTCTTT. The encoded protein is CSVMQPGTEAFF.

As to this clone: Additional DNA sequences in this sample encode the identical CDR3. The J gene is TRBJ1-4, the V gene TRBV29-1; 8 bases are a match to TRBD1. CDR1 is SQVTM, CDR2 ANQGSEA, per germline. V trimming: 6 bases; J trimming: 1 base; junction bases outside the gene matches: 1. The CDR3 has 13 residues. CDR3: CSVTGVTNEKLFF. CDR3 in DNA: TGCAGCGTGACAGGGGTAACTAATGAAAAACTGTTTTTT.

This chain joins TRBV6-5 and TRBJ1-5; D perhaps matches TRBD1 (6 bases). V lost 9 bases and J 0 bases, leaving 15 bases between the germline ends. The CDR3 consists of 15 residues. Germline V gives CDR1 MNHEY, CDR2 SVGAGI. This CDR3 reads CASGRTAYSNQPQHF. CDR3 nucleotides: TGTGCCAGTGGAAGGACAGCATATAGCAATCAGCCCCAGCATTTT.

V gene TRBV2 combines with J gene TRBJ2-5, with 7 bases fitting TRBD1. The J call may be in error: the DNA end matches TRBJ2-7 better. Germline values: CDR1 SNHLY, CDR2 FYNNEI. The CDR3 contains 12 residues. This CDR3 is CASSGQAYEQYF. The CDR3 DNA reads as TGTGCCAGCAGCGGACAGGCGTACGAGCAGTACTTC.

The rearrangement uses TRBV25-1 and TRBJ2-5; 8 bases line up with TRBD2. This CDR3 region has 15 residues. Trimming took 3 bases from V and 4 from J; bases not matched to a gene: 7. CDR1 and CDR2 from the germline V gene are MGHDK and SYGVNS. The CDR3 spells CASSDTRLAGETQYF. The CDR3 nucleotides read TGTGCCAGCAGTGATACCCGGCTAGCGGGAGAGACCCAGTACTTC.

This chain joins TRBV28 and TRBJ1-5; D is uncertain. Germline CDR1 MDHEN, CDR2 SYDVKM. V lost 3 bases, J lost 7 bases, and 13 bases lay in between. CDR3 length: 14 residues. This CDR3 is CASSFTGIGQPQHF. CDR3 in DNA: TGTGCCAGCAGTTTCACGGGGATAGGCCAGCCCCAGCATTTT.

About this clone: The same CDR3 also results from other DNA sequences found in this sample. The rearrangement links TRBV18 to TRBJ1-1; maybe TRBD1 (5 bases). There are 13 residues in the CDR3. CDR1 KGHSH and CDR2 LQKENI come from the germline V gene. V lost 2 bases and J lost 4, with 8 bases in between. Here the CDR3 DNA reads TGTGCCAGCTCACCAGCGGGACGCACTGAAGCTTTCTTT. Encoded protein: CASSPAGRTEAFF.

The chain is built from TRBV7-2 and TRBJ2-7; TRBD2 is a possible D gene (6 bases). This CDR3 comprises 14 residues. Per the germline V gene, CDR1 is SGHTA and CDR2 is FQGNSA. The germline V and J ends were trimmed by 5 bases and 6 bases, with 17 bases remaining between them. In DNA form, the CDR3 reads TGTGCCAGCAGCCCCTGGGACTTTTATAGCGAGCAGTACTTC. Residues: CASSPWDFYSEQYF.

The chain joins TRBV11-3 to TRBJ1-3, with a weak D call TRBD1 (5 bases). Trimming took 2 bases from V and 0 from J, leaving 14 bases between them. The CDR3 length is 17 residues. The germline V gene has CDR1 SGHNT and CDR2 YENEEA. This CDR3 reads CASSLYSGQGSGNTIYF. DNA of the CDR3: TGTGCCAGCAGCTTATACTCTGGTCAGGGCTCTGGAAACACCATATATTTT.

CDR3 region: CASSSQTGGHGYTF. CDR3 DNA: TGTGCCAGCAGTTCCCAAACAGGCGGCCATGGCTACACCTTC. The V call is TRBV27, the J call TRBJ1-2, with TRBD1 as a possible D gene (5 bases). Germline loops: CDR1 MNHEY, CDR2 SMNVEV (reference sequence). The CDR3 sequence is 14 residues long. V lost 4 bases and J 6 bases, leaving 15 bases between the germline ends.

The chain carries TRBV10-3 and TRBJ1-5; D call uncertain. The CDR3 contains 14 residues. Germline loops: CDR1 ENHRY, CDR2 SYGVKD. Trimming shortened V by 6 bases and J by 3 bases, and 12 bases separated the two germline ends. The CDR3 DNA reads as TGTGCCATCAGAGAGGAACGGGACAATCAGCCCCAGCATTTT. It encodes CAIREERDNQPQHF.

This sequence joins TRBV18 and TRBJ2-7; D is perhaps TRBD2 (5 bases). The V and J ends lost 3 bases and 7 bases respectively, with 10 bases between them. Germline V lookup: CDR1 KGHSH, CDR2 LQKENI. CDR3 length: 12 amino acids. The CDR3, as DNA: TGTGCCAGCTCACCGGAATCGGGGGAGCAGTACTTC. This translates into CASSPESGEQYF.

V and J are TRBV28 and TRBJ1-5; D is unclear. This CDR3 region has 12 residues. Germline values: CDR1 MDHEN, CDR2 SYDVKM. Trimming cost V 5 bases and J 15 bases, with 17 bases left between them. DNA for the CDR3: TGTGCCAGCAGTCCCGCCACGGCAATCGGGCATTTT. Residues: CASSPATAIGHF.

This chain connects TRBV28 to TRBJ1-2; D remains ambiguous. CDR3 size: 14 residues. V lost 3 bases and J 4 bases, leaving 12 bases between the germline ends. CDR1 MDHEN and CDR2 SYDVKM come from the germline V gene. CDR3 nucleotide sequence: TGTGCCAGCAGTTTTGAGCAGAGAACCTATGGCTACACCTTC. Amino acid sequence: CASSFEQRTYGYTF.

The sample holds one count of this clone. The CDR3 nucleotides are TGTGCCAGTAGTGCACAGGGGACCTCCTACGAGCAGTACTTC. Amino acid sequence: CASSAQGTSYEQYF. The chain carries TRBV19 and TRBJ2-7, with TRBD1 matching 7 bases. The length of the CDR3 is 14 residues. The ends lost 5 bases at V and 0 bases at J; junction bases unmatched: 4. From germline, CDR1 is LNHDA and CDR2 SQIVND (reference sequence).

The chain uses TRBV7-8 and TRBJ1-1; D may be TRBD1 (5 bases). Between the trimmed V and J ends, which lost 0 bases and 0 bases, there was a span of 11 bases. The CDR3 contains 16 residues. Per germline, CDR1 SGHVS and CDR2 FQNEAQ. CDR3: CASSLAGGALNTEAFF. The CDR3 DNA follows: TGTGCCAGCAGCTTAGCGGGTGGGGCGCTGAACACTGAAGCTTTCTTT.

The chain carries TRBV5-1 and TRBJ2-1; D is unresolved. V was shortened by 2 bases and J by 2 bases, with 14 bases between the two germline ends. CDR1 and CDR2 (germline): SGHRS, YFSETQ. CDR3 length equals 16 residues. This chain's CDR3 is CASSFGPLVPYNEQFF. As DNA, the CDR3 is TGCGCCAGCAGCTTCGGGCCCCTGGTCCCCTACAATGAGCAGTTCTTC.